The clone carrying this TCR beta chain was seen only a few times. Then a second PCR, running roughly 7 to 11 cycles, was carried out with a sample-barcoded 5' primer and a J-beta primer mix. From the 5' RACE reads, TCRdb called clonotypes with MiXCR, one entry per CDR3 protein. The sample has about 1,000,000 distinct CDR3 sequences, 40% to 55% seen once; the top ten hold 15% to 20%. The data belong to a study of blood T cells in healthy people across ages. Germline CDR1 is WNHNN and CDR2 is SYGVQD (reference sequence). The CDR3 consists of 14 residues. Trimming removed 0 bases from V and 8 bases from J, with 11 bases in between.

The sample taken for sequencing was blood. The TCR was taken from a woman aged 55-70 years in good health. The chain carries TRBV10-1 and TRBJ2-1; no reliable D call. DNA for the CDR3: TGCGCCAGCAGTGAGTCGGAGTCCAGAGATGAGCAGTTCTTC. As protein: CASSESESRDEQFF.